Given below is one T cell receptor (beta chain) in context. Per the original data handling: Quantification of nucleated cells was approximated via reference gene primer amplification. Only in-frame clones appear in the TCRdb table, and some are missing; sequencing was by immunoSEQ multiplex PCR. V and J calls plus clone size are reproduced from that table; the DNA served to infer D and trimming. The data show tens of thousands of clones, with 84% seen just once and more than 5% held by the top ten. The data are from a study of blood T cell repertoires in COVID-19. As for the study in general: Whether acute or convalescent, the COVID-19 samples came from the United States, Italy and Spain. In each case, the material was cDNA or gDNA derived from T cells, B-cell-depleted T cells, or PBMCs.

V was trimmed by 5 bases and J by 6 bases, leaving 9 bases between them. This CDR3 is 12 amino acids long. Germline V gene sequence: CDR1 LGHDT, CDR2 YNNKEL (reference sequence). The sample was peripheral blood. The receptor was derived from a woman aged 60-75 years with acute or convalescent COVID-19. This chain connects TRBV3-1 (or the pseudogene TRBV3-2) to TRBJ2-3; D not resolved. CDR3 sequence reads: CASSGRRDTQYF. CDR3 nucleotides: TGTGCCAGCAGCGGGCGAAGGGATACGCAGTATTTT.